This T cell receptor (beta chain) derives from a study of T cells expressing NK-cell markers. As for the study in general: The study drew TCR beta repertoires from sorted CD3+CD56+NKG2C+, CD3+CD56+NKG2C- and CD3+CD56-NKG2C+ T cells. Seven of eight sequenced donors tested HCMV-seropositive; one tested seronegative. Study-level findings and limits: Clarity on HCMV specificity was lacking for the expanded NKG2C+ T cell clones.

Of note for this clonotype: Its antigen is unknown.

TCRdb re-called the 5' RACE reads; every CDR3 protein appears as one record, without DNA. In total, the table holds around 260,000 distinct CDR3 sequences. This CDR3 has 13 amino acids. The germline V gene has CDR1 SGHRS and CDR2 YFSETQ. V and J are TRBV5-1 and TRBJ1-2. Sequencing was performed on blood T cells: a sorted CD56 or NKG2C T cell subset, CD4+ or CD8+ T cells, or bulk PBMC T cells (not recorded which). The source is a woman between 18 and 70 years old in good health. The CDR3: CASSLRVDYGYTF.